A selection of T cell receptor beta chains follows, all from one sample in a study of CD8 T cells in Susac syndrome. TCRdb reprocessed the immunoSEQ multiplex PCR reads via MiXCR and lists one record per CDR3 protein. The repertoire holds tens of thousands of distinct CDR3 sequences, around 95% seen once, with 0.55% to 0.75% in the top ten. Material: CD8+ T cells from PBMCs. These TCRs come from a human donor with Susac syndrome. Both conserved end residues are part of each CDR3. The order of the fields is J gene, clone size, V gene, D gene, CDR3 length, CDR3 protein, CDR3 DNA. The D gene is left open where the match is weak. The listing skips clone size in some rows; elsewhere it reads once, few, many or a size class.

>TRBJ2-2|-|TRBV19|TRBD2|15
CASSWASGDLGELFF
TGTGCCAGTAGTTGGGCTAGCGGGGACCTCGGGGAGCTGTTTTTT
>TRBJ2-7|few|TRBV2|-|12
CASSGGRGEQYF
TGTGCCAGCAGTGGGGGGAGAGGCGAGCAGTACTTC
>TRBJ2-2|-|TRBV19|-|14
CASSIGANTGELFF
TGTGCCAGTAGTATCGGGGCCAACACCGGGGAGCTGTTTTTT
>TRBJ2-1|-|TRBV24-1|-|18
CATSDLKASAGGMNEQFF
TGTGCCACCAGTGATTTGAAGGCTTCGGCAGGGGGGATGAATGAGCAGTTCTTC
>TRBJ2-1|-|TRBV2|TRBD1|13
CAREDRDTGEQFF
TGTGCCCGCGAGGACAGGGATACAGGTGAGCAGTTCTTC
>TRBJ2-2|-|TRBV2|TRBD1|14
CASSAGQGAGELFF
TGTGCCAGCAGTGCGGGACAGGGGGCCGGGGAGCTGTTTTTT
>TRBJ1-4|-|TRBV28|-|15
CASSYRHSSNEKLFF
TGTGCCAGCAGTTACAGACACAGTTCTAATGAAAAACTGTTTTTT
>TRBJ2-6|-|TRBV15|-|17
CATSRERQFSGANVLTF
TGTGCCACCAGCAGAGAGAGGCAGTTCTCTGGGGCCAACGTCCTGACTTTC
>TRBJ1-5|-|TRBV6-5|-|14
CASSLVGGTQPQHF
TGTGCCAGCAGTCTAGTGGGGGGCACTCAGCCCCAGCATTTT
>TRBJ1-1|-|TRBV27|TRBD1|14
CASSYSGTGGVAFF
TGTGCCAGCAGTTACTCCGGGACAGGGGGTGTCGCTTTCTTT
>TRBJ2-7|-|TRBV3-1|-|11
CASSQAYEQYF
TGTGCCAGCAGCCAGGCCTACGAGCAGTACTTC
>TRBJ2-5|-|TRBV3-1|TRBD2|19
CASSQDLEGLAGDEGTQYF
TGTGCCAGCAGCCAAGATCTAGAGGGACTAGCGGGGGACGAGGGGACCCAGTACTTC
>TRBJ2-5|-|TRBV7-9|TRBD1|15
CASSDWDRHQETQYF
TGTGCCAGCAGCGACTGGGACAGGCACCAAGAGACCCAGTACTTC
>TRBJ2-3|-|TRBV6-4|-|16
CASSDSKGASTDTQYF
TGTGCCAGCAGTGACTCGAAAGGCGCTAGCACAGATACGCAGTATTTT
>TRBJ2-7|-|TRBV7-9|-|13
CASSLGTVNEQYF
TGTGCCAGCAGCTTAGGGACAGTAAACGAGCAGTACTTC
>TRBJ2-1|once|TRBV7-9|-|15
CASSSSGDSYNEQFF
TGTGCCAGCAGCTCGAGTGGGGACTCCTACAATGAGCAGTTCTTC
>TRBJ2-7|once|TRBV7-9|TRBD1|15
CASSAQDRAPYEQYF
TGTGCCAGCAGCGCCCAGGACAGGGCCCCCTACGAGCAGTACTTC
>TRBJ1-1|-|TRBV6-2/TRBV6-3|-|15
CASSGLYPGNTEAFF
TGTGCCAGTTCAGGGCTCTATCCGGGGAACACTGAAGCTTTCTTT
>TRBJ2-1|-|TRBV20-1|TRBD1|15
CSAAPTGGTYNEQFF
TGCAGTGCTGCCCCTACAGGGGGAACCTACAATGAGCAGTTCTTC
>TRBJ1-2|-|TRBV11-3|-|15
CASSLDPTGGYGYTF
TGTGCCAGCAGCTTAGATCCGACTGGAGGGTATGGCTACACCTTC
>TRBJ2-2|-|TRBV7-7|-|12
CASSIGPGELFF
TGTGCTAGCAGCATAGGACCCGGGGAGCTGTTTTTT
>TRBJ1-1|-|TRBV5-1|-|16
CASSLYPGQSNTEAFF
TGCGCCAGCAGCTTATATCCGGGACAAAGTAACACTGAAGCTTTCTTT
>TRBJ1-5|-|TRBV5-4|-|14
CASSVDTGLQPQHF
TGTGCCAGCAGCGTAGATACAGGGCTTCAGCCCCAGCATTTT
>TRBJ1-1|-|TRBV11-2|TRBD1|17
CASSFGTGGAMNTEAFF
TGTGCCAGCAGCTTTGGGACAGGGGGGGCCATGAACACTGAAGCTTTCTTT
>TRBJ2-3|-|TRBV6-2/TRBV6-3|-|12
CASSYKSDTQYF
TGTGCCAGCAGTTACAAGTCAGATACGCAGTATTTT
>TRBJ2-3|-|TRBV7-6|TRBD1|17
CASSLASTGGGTDTQYF
TGTGCCAGCAGCTTAGCGAGCACAGGGGGTGGCACAGATACGCAGTATTTT
>TRBJ2-2|-|TRBV5-6|-|12
CASSFLTGELFF
TGTGCCAGCAGCTTCCTCACCGGGGAGCTGTTTTTT
>TRBJ2-7|-|TRBV7-9|-|12
CASIAAMGEQYF
TGTGCCAGCATAGCAGCAATGGGCGAGCAGTACTTC
>TRBJ1-1|-|TRBV15|TRBD1|13
CATEGQENTEAFF
TGTGCCACAGAGGGACAGGAAAACACTGAAGCTTTCTTT
>TRBJ2-2|-|TRBV28|-|14
CASSLSSNTGELFF
TGTGCCAGCAGTTTATCTTCGAACACCGGGGAGCTGTTTTTT
>TRBJ2-5|-|TRBV27|-|13
CASTSDSEETQYF
TGTGCCAGCACCTCGGACAGTGAAGAGACCCAGTACTTC
>TRBJ1-2|-|TRBV11-1|-|17
CASSPGTLTKGDYGYTF
TGTGCCAGCAGCCCCGGGACCTTAACAAAGGGTGACTATGGCTACACCTTC
>TRBJ1-1|-|TRBV27|-|11
CASRAGGYAFF
TGTGCCAGCAGGGCGGGGGGCTACGCTTTCTTT
>TRBJ2-2|-|TRBV7-8|-|14
CASSWAGLTGELFF
TGTGCCAGCAGCTGGGCTGGGTTGACCGGGGAGCTGTTTTTT
>TRBJ2-5|-|TRBV27|-|12
CASSLGVGTQYF
TGTGCCAGCAGTTTAGGAGTGGGGACCCAGTACTTC
>TRBJ1-2|-|TRBV6-2/TRBV6-3|-|11
CASSPSRGYTF
TGTGCCAGCAGCCCCTCTCGGGGCTACACCTTC
>TRBJ2-7|-|TRBV13|TRBD1|16
CASSPQTGTGKYEQYF
TGTGCCAGCAGCCCTCAGACCGGGACAGGGAAGTACGAGCAGTACTTC
>TRBJ2-2|-|TRBV7-2|-|14
CASSLVVSTGELFF
TGTGCCAGCAGCTTAGTGGTTTCCACCGGGGAGCTGTTTTTT
>TRBJ1-2|-|TRBV20-1|-|15
CSARDPVLFHYGYTF
TGCAGTGCTAGAGATCCTGTACTTTTTCACTATGGCTACACCTTC
>TRBJ2-7|-|TRBV28|-|18
CASRGTGLVVFSGYEQYF
TGTGCCAGCAGGGGAACAGGCCTAGTGGTCTTTTCGGGCTACGAGCAGTACTTC
>TRBJ2-1|-|TRBV20-1|TRBD2|14
CSARELAGGTEQFF
TGCAGTGCTAGAGAACTAGCGGGGGGAACTGAGCAGTTCTTC
>TRBJ2-7|-|TRBV29-1|TRBD2|16
CSVQRRVGRGGYEQYF
TGCAGCGTCCAGCGGAGGGTTGGACGGGGGGGGTACGAGCAGTACTTC
>TRBJ2-3|-|TRBV6-1|TRBD1|20
CASSPTDRGGLLFGSDTQYF
TGTGCCAGCAGTCCCACCGACAGGGGAGGTTTATTGTTTGGGTCAGATACGCAGTATTTT
>TRBJ2-4|once|TRBV7-2|-|13
CASSTGAKNIQYF
TGTGCCAGCAGCACTGGGGCCAAAAACATTCAGTACTTC
>TRBJ1-2|-|TRBV5-4|-|14
CASSFKGQRYGYTF
TGTGCCAGCAGCTTCAAAGGACAGCGCTATGGCTACACCTTC